This T cell receptor beta chain was sequenced in a study of OX40 agonist ivuxolimab in advanced cancers. CDR1 and CDR2 (germline): MNHEY, SMNVEV (reference sequence). The CDR3 loop spans 14 amino acids. V lost 6 bases to trimming and J lost 3 bases; unmatched junction nucleotides: 5. Produced via immunoSEQ multiplex PCR; TCRdb's table is partial and in-frame only. Here the sample spans 55,000 to 80,000 clones, roughly nine tenths being singletons. The starting material was CD4+ or CD8+ T cells sorted from blood, obtained in a trial of the OX40 agonist ivuxolimab. This receptor was taken from an adult with an advanced solid tumor such as melanoma, head and neck, liver or kidney cancer. The gene calls are TRBV27 and TRBJ2-1; TRBD2 aligns across 7 bases. The CDR3 nucleotides are TGTGCCAGCAGGTCTAGCGGAGTCTACAATGAGCAGTTCTTC. Encoded protein: CASRSSGVYNEQFF.